This T cell receptor (beta chain) was obtained from a study of T-cell reconstitution after alpha-beta-depleted transplantation in children listed by TCRdb under 2016. In terms of the full investigation: The study quantitatively tracked T-cell immune reconstitution after TCRalphabeta/CD19-depleted allogeneic hematopoietic cell transplantation in children using TCR repertoire profiling.

The intended sense of this specimen's treatment or condition label: allogeneic hematopoietic cell transplantation with graft depleted of TCRalphabeta T cells and CD19 B cells. Transplant recipients were children who received TCRalphabeta/CD19-depleted allogeneic hematopoietic cell grafts. From a lookup of the germline V gene, CDR1 and CDR2 are SGHTA and FQGNSA. The V and J ends are trimmed by 3 bases and 5 bases, leaving 19 bases between them. The CDR3 goes from the cysteine to the phenylalanine over 16 residues. The entry retains the CDR3 DNA only, 48 bases that are in frame from base 1. Points the paper makes about the study in general: Over the following months the frequencies of hyperexpanded clones went down, and after one year T-cell counts and TCRbeta diversity were mostly credited to newly produced T cells. The apparently early alphabetaT-cell count recovery about two months after transplant was reportedly dependent on only several hundred rapidly expanded clones derived from non-depleted graft cells. In some patients, the high TCRbeta diversity seen at day 60 was put down to recipient T cells and intrathymic progenitors that had survived conditioning.

Library generation was performed with PCR. Sequenced on an Illumina HiSeq 2500. Molecular barcoding was employed in the preparation of TCR libraries, with unique molecular identifiers being used to normalize TCRbeta repertoire quantification. The public sequencing data were trimmed at Q25 with fastp and processed into clonotypes with MiXCR by TCRdb, which kept only in-frame beta chains. Here each entry gathers all rows of one CDR3 protein and keeps the most common genes and DNA. The sample data list about 580,000 distinct CDR3 sequences, and approximately 22% of these were observed just once. Of the sample, about 14% is held by the ten largest clones. Turning to this clonotype: The antigen it binds to is not known. No base quality information exists; no much larger clone differs at one position.

The TCR was taken from a boy under two years old who had a stem cell transplant for acute myeloid leukemia, so the T cells may come from the graft donor. This sequence uses TRBV7-2 and TRBJ2-5, with the D assignment possibly TRBD1 or TRBD2, given 6 matching bases for each. The material was PBMCs, mostly from graft donor cells, obtained 360 days after TCRalphabeta/CD19-depleted stem cell transplant. The nucleotides are TGTGCCAGCAGCTTTAGCGGACAGCCTCGTGGGGAGACCCAGTACTTC. Translated, this is CASSFSGQPRGETQYF.